This TCR beta chain was documented in a study of CD8+ T cells in alopecia areata. As the sequencing template, cDNA was produced by extracting RNA and reverse transcribing it. Some clones are missing from TCRdb's copy, which holds only in-frame ones; the method was immunoSEQ multiplex PCR. The sample holds 55,000 to 75,000 clones, around half seen once. The study team obtained lesional scalp punch biopsies and peripheral blood from alopecia areata patients. Cell sorting was applied to PBMCs, and CD4+ and CD8+ T cells were collected. This specimen consisted of CD8+ T cells sorted from blood, obtained at week 0. This receptor was identified in a human donor with alopecia areata.

The CDR3 DNA sequence: TGCAGCGTTGATCCACAGAATGGCTACACCTTC. Its protein is CSVDPQNGYTF. The chain recombines TRBV29-1 with TRBJ1-2, with D unclear. This CDR3 comprises 11 residues. Germline V gene sequence: CDR1 SQVTM, CDR2 ANQGSEA. V was cut by 3 bases and J by 6 bases, with 8 bases left in between. The full variable domain, with the rest looked up from reference TRBV29-1 and TRBJ1-2, is SAVISQKPSRDICQRGTSLTIQCQVDSQVTMMFWYRQQPGQSLTLIATANQGSEATYESGFVIDKFPISRPNLTFSTLTVSNMSPEDSSIYLCSVDPQNGYTFGSGTRLTVV.